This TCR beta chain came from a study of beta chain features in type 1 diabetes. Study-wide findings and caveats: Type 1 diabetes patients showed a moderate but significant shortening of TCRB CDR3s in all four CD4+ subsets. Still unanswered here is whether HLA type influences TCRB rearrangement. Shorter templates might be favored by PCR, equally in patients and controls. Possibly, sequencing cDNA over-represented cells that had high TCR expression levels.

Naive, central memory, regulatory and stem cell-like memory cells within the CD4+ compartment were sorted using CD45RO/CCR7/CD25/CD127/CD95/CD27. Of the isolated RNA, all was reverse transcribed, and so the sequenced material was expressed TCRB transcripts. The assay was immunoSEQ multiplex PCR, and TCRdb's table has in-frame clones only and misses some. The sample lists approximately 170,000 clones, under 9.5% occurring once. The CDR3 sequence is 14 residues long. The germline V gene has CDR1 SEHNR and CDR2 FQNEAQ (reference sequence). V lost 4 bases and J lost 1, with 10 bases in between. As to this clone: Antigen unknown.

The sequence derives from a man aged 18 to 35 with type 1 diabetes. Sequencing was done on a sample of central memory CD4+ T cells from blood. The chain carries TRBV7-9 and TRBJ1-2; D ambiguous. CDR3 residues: CASSSGRHNYGYTF. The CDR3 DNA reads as TGTGCCAGCAGCTCTGGCAGGCATAACTATGGCTACACCTTC.